This T cell receptor (beta chain) emerged from a study of OX40 agonist ivuxolimab in advanced cancers. Trimming cost V 2 bases and J 1 base, with 18 bases left between them. Germline lookup yields CDR1 SGHKS and CDR2 YYEKEE (reference sequence). There are 17 residues in the CDR3. The protocol was immunoSEQ multiplex PCR, while the TCRdb copy is restricted to in-frame clones and leaves out a portion. The sample consists of over 20,000 clones, nearly 90% of them appearing once. The TCR was taken from an adult with an advanced solid tumor such as melanoma, head and neck, liver or kidney cancer. The chain has TRBV5-5 and TRBJ2-5, with D uncertain. Sequencing used CD4+ or CD8+ T cells sorted from blood, obtained in a trial of the OX40 agonist ivuxolimab. The CDR3 sequence: CASSLALVQYLQETQYF. The CDR3 DNA is TGTGCCAGCAGCTTAGCGCTAGTCCAGTACCTCCAAGAGACCCAGTACTTC. The full variable domain, rest sourced from reference TRBV5-5 and TRBJ2-5, is DAGVTQSPTHLIKTRGQQVTLRCSPISGHKSVSWYQQVLGQGPQFIFQYYEKEERGRGNFPDRFSARQFPNYSSELNVNALLLGDSALYLCASSLALVQYLQETQYFGPGTRLLVL.